This T cell receptor (beta chain) was recorded in a study of response to subunit inactivated influenza vaccine (dated by TCRdb to 2017 to 2018). For the study in its entirety: The study used deep quantitative T cell receptor repertoire profiling to track responses to a trivalent subunit inactivated influenza vaccine. Beyond this particular receptor, the publication reports: The authors suggested that each seasonal influenza vaccination may recruit only a limited number of new T cells.

CDR1 and CDR2 are read off the germline V gene (reference sequence) as SEHNR and FQNEAQ. V drops 5 bases and J drops 7 bases, leaving 15 bases in between. The CDR3 sequence holds 13 residues, the cysteine and phenylalanine included. The kept DNA is CDR3 alone, 39 bases in frame from the first base. Only a few counts were recorded for this clonotype. What antigen it recognizes has not been identified. No base qualities exist here, and no much larger clone lies one base off it. The library was produced with RT-PCR. TCRdb names Illumina HiSeq 2500 as the instrument used. TCRdb trimmed public reads at Q25 via fastp, called clones via MiXCR and kept in-frame beta chains. Each entry is one CDR3 protein sequence, shown with its most common DNA and genes. Recorded for this sample are 610,000 or so distinct CDR3 sequences; 12% to 15% of them occurred a single time. Together, the top ten hold more than 9.5% of the sample.

Sequencing was performed on PBMCs from blood, taken 12 days after vaccination. The chain links TRBV7-9 with TRBJ2-7, with the D segment identity uncertain. The source is a man aged 45-65 years who received an inactivated influenza vaccine. Donor details come from another sample of the same person, matched by shared clones. The CDR3 loop reads CASSPSGGFEQYF. The nucleotide sequence reads TGTGCCAGCAGCCCGTCGGGTGGGTTTGAGCAGTACTTC.